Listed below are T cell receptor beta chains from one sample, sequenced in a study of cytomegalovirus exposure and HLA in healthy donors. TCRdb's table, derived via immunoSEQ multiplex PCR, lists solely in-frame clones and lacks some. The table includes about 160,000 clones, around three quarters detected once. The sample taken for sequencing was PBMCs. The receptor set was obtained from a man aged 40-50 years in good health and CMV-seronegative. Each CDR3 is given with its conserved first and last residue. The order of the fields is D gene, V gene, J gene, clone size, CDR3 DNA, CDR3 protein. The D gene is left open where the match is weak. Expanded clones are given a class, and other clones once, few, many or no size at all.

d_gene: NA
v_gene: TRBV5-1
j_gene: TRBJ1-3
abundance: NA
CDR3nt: TGCGCCAGCAGCTTGGGAAAGAGCTCTGGAAACACCATATATTTT
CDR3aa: CASSLGKSSGNTIYF

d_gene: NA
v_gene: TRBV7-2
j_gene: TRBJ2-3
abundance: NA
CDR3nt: TGTGCCAGCAGCTTAGTTCTCGGGGGGCAGGCGGCAGATACGCAGTATTTT
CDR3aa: CASSLVLGGQAADTQYF

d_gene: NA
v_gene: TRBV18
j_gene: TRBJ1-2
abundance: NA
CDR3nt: TGTGCCAGCTCACCACCAGATAGTTATGGCTACACCTTC
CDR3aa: CASSPPDSYGYTF

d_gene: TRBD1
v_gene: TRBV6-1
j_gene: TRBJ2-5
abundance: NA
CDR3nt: TGTGCCAGCAGGTCCGACAGGGGGGGTCGGGAGACCCAGTACTTC
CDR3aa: CASRSDRGGRETQYF

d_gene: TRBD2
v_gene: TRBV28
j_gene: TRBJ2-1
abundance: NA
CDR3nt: TGTGCCAGCAGTTTTGTCGGGAGGGCCTTCTTCAATGAGCAGTTCTTC
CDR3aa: CASSFVGRAFFNEQFF

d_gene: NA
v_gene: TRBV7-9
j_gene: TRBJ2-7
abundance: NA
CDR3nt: TGTGCCAGCAGCTCTGCTCTGGGGGCGCCTTACGAGCAGTACTTC
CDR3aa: CASSSALGAPYEQYF

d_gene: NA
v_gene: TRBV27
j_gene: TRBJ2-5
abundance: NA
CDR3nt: TGTGCCAGCAGCCTTCAGGGGCGCGGGGAGACCCAGTACTTC
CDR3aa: CASSLQGRGETQYF

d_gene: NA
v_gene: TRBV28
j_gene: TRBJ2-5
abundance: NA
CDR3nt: TGTGCCAGTAGGGGAGAGACCCAGTACTTC
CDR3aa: CASRGETQYF

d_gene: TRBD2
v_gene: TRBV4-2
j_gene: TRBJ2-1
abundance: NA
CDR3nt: TGTGCCAGCAGCCTCGGACTAGCGGGAGGGAATGAGCAGTTCTTC
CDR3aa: CASSLGLAGGNEQFF

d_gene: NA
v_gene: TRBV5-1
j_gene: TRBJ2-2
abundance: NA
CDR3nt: TGCGCCAGCAGCTTGCTCCAGGGCCCCGGGGAGCTGTTTTTT
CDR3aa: CASSLLQGPGELFF

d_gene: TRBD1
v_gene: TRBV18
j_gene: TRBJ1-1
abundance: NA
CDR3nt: TGTGCCAGCTCACCACTCCCGACAGGGGCGAACACTGAAGCTTTCTTT
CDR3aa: CASSPLPTGANTEAFF

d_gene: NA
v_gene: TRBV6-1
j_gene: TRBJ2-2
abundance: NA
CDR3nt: TGTGCCAGCAGTGTCACTAGTGTCACCGGGGAGCTGTTTTTT
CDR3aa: CASSVTSVTGELFF

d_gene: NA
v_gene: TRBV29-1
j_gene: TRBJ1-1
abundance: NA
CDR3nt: TGCAGCGTTGAAAGGAGCCAAGACACTGAAGCTTTCTTT
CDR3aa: CSVERSQDTEAFF

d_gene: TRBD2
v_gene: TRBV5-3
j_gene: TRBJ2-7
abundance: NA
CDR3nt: TGTGCCAGAAGGGGGAGGGCCCGGAAAGGATTCGAGCAGTACTTC
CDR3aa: CARRGRARKGFEQYF

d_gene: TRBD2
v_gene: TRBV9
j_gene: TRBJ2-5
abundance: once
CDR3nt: TGTGCCAGCAGCGTAGGGCTAGCGGGAGAGAGGGAGCAGTACTTC
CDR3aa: CASSVGLAGEREQYF

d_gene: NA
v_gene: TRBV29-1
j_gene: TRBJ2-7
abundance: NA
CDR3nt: TGCAGCGTTGAAGAAGGAGGGGGCAGAAACTTC
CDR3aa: CSVEEGGGRNF

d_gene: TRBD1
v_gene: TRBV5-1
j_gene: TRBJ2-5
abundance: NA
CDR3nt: TGCGCCAGCAGCGGGACAGGGACCCAAGAGACCCAGTACTTC
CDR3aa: CASSGTGTQETQYF

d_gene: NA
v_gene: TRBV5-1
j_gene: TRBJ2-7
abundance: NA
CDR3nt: TGCGCCAGCAGCTTGCAGGGGCCTCGCCCTGGCGAGCAGTACTTC
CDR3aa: CASSLQGPRPGEQYF

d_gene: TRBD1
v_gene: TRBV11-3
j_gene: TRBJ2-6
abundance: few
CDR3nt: TGTGCCAGCAGCGTAACAGGGGCTGGGGCCAACGGCCTGACTTTC
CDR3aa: CASSVTGAGANGLTF

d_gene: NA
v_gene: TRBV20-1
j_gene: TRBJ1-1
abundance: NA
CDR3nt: TGCAGTGCTACCCGACACCTCTTT
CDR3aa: CSATRHLF

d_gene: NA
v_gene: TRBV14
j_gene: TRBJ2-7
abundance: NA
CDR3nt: TGTGCCAGCAGCGAGAGGGGGACCTACGAGCAGTACTTC
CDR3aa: CASSERGTYEQYF

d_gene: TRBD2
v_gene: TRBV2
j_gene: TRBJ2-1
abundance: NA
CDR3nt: TGTGCGGCTAGCGGGAGGGACTACAATGAGCAGTTCTTC
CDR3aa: CAASGRDYNEQFF

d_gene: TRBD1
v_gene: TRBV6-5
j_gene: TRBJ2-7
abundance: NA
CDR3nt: TGTGCCAGCAGTTACTCAGGGACAGGGGGCTTCTACGAGCAGTACTTC
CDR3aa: CASSYSGTGGFYEQYF

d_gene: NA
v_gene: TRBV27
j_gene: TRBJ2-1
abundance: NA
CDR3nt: TGTGCCAGCAGTTCGACCCCACTATTGTACAATGAGCAGTTCTTC
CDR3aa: CASSSTPLLYNEQFF

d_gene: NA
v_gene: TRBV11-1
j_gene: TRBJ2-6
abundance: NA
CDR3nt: TGTGCCAGCAGCCAGCGGTCCCCCGGGGCCAACGTCCTGACTTTC
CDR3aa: CASSQRSPGANVLTF

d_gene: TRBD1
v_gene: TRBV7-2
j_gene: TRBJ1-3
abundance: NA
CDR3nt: TGTGCCAGCAGCTTCAGGGGGCGGGGAAACACCATATATTTT
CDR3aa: CASSFRGRGNTIYF

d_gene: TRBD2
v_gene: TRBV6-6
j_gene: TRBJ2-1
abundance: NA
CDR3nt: TGTGCCAGCAGTCGGCGGGAGGGGTGGAATGAGCAGTTCTTC
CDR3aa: CASSRREGWNEQFF

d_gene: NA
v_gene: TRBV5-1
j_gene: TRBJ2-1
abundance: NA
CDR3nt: TGCGCCAGCACGCCAAATGGGGCCGGTGAGCAGTTCTTC
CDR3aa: CASTPNGAGEQFF

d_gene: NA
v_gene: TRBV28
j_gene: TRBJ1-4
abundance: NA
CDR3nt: TGTGCCAGCAGTTTAGATATGTCGAGAAGCGGACTGTTTTTT
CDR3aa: CASSLDMSRSGLFF

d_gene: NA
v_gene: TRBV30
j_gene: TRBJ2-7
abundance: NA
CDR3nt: TGTGCCTGGAGAGGCCAGGGCTACGAGCAGTACTTC
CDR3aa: CAWRGQGYEQYF

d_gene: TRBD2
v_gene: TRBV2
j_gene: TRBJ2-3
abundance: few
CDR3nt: TGTGCCAGCTGGACTAGCGCGACAGGTCAGTATTTT
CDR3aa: CASWTSATGQYF

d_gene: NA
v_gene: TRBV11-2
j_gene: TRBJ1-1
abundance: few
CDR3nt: TGTGCCAGCAGCTCACTAACAGGGAACACTGAAGCTTTCTTT
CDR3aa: CASSSLTGNTEAFF

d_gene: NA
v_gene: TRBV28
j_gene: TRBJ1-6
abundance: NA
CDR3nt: TGTGCCAGCAGTTCCCCCCAGGGCGGGGATTCACCCCTCCACTTT
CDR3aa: CASSSPQGGDSPLHF

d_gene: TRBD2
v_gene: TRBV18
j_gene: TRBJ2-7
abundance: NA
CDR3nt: TGTGCCAGCTCTCTAGCGGGGAAGCCCTACGAGCAGTACTTC
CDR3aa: CASSLAGKPYEQYF

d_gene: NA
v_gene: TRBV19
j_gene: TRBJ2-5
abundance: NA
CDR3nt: TGTGCCAGTAGCAAATTTAACAGGGAGCAAGAGACCCAGTACTTC
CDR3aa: CASSKFNREQETQYF

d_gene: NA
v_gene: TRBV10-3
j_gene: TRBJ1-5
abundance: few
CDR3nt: TGTGCCACTCAGGTAGGCAATCAGCCCCAGCATTTT
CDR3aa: CATQVGNQPQHF

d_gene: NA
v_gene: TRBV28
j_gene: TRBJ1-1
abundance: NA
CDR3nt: TGTGCCAGCAACGACAGGCTTGGGGCTGAAGCTTTCTTT
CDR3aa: CASNDRLGAEAFF

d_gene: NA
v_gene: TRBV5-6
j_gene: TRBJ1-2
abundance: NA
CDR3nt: TGTGCCAGCAGCCTATCCTCGATGGGGGCGGGTCGCACCTTC
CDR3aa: CASSLSSMGAGRTF

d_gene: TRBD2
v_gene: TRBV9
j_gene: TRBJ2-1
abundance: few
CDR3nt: TGTGCCAGCAGCGGGGGACTAGAGACAACGGAGCAGTTCTTC
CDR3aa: CASSGGLETTEQFF

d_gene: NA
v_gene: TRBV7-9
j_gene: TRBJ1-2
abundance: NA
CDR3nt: TGTGCCAGCAGCTTTAACGGGGGATCTGGCTACACCTTC
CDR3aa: CASSFNGGSGYTF

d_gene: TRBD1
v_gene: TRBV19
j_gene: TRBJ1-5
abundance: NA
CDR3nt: TGTGCCACCAAAACAGGGGGCTTCAATCAGCCCCAGCATTTT
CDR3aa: CATKTGGFNQPQHF

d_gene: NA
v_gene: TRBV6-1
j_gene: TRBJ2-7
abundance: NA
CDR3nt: TGTGCCAGCAGACACAGAGCCACCTACGAGCAGTACTTC
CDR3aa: CASRHRATYEQYF

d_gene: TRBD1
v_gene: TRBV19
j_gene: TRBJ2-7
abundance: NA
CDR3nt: TGTGCCAGTTCTTCGACCGACAGGGGGCGTTTCTACGAGCAGTACTTC
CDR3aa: CASSSTDRGRFYEQYF

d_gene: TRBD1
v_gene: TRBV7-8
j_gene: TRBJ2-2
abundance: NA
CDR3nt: TGTGCCAGCAGCTTAGCAGGGGGCCCCGGGGAGCTGTTTTTT
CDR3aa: CASSLAGGPGELFF

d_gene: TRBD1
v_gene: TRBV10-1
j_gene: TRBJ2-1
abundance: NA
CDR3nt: TGCGCCAGCAGTGAGTCGGTACAGGGGGCGTCCAATGAGCAGTTCTTC
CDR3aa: CASSESVQGASNEQFF

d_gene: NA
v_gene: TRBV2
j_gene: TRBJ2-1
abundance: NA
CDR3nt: TGTGCCAGCATCTTTGTGAGGAATGAGCAGTTCTTC
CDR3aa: CASIFVRNEQFF

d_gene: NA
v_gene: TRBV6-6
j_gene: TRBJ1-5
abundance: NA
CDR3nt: TGTGCCAGCAGCTTAGACAGGTCCAATCAGCCCCAGCATTTT
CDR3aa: CASSLDRSNQPQHF

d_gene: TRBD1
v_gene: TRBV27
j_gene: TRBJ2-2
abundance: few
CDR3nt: TGTGCCAGCAGTTTTGCCCCGACAGGGGTATTGTTTCGGGAGCTGTTTTTT
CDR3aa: CASSFAPTGVLFRELFF

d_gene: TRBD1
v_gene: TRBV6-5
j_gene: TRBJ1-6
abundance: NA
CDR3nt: TGTGCCAGCAGTTTGCGACAGGGCCTTATTAATTCACCCCTCCACTTT
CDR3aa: CASSLRQGLINSPLHF

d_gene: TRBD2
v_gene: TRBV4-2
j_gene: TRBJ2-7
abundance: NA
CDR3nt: TGTGCCAGCAGCCAGGCTCTAGCGGGGCTGGAGCAGTACTTC
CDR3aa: CASSQALAGLEQYF

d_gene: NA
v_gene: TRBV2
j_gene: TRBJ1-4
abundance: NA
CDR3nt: TGTGCCAGCAGTGTCGCCACACGTAATGAAAAACTGTTTTTT
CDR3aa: CASSVATRNEKLFF

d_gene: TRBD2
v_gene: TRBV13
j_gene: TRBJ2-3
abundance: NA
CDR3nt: TGTGCCAGCAGCCCTCCGGGACTAGCGGGAGGGCCTCGCACAGATACGCAGTATTTT
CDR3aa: CASSPPGLAGGPRTDTQYF

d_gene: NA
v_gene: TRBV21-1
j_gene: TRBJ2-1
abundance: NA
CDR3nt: TGTGCCAGCAGCAAAGCTGGCCTAGTTATTAGGAATGAGCAGTTCTTC
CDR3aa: CASSKAGLVIRNEQFF

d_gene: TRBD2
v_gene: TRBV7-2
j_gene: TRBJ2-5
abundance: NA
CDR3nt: TGTGCCAGCAGCTCGGAAGCGGGGGGGGGCAAGACCCAGTACTTC
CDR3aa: CASSSEAGGGKTQYF

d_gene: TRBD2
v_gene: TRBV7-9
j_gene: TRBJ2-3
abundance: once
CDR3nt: TGTGCCAGCAGCTTTGGGGGAGGGCCTACAGATACGCAGTATTTT
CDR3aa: CASSFGGGPTDTQYF

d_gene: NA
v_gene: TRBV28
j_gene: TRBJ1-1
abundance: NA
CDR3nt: TGTGCCAGCAGTCCGGGTACAATGAACACTGAAGCTTTCTTT
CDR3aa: CASSPGTMNTEAFF

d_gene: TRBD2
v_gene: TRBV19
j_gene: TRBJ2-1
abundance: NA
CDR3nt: TGTGCCAGTAGTCAACTAGCGGGAAGGGGTGAGCAGTTCTTC
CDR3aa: CASSQLAGRGEQFF

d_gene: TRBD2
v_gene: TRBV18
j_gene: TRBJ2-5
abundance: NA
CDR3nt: TGTGCCAGCTCAACCACTAGCGTCCAAGAGACCCAGTACTTC
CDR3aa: CASSTTSVQETQYF